This T cell receptor beta chain came from a study of blood T cells in healthy people across ages (dated by TCRdb to 2013 to 2016). Turning to the overall study: In model experiments, roughly one uniquely barcoded TCR beta cDNA molecule per two T cells was captured by template switching. Age-related changes in TCR beta repertoire diversity were measured in the study by deep sequencing normalized with unique cDNA molecular identifiers. The donors were divided into four age groups: young (average around 16 years), middle-aged (almost 40), aged (under 70) and long-lived (about 90). Two additional independent replicas of 1 million unique cDNA reads from the same blood draw were analyzed for two donors (one aged 18 to 29 and one aged 80 or older). Donors of different ages were randomly distributed across sequencing lanes to avoid experimental bias. The research as a whole found: Observed TCR beta diversity correlated strongly with the percentage of naive T cells measured by flow cytometry. As age increased, observed TCR beta diversity per million T cells dropped in a roughly linear way, and a significant reduction was already evident by age 40. Since profiling was done on bulk unsorted PBMCs, naive and antigen-experienced compartments could not be conclusively compared. Donor CMV infection status was unknown, potentially confounding age-related changes in expanded clonotypes. Compared with the aged group, the long-lived group had more naive CD4+ T cells, fewer expanded clones and increased TCR diversity, a pattern suggesting age selection. Total diversity estimates from one million sequenced T cells were considered lower bounds and underestimates.

This clonotype was counted only a few times. Its cognate antigen has yet to be identified. No per-base quality is available; no much larger clone lies one base away. The 40 or so donors, aged roughly 6 to 90 years, were systemically healthy Caucasian individuals from Russia. Around 10 milliliters of peripheral blood were collected from each donor into EDTA-treated Vacutainer tubes. Ficoll-Paque density-gradient centrifugation was used to isolate PBMCs, with at least 6.5 million per sample. Trizol reagent was used to extract total RNA from PBMCs, with at least 6 micrograms per sample. Naive CD45RAhigh/CD27high T cell percentages were measured by flow cytometry on a PBMC aliquot from every donor. At the junction V is shortened by 3 bases and J by 0 bases; bases outside the gene matches: 8. CDR1 LGHDT and CDR2 YNNKEL are derived from the germline V gene (reference sequence). Counted from cysteine to phenylalanine, this CDR3 has 17 amino acids. The only DNA kept is the CDR3, 51 bases in frame from the first base.

Library preparation was by 5' RACE. Sequencing instrument: Illumina HiSeq 2500. The second PCR ran for roughly 7 to 12 cycles and used a J-beta primer mix along with a sample-barcoded 5' primer. Each TCR beta cDNA molecule received a unique molecular identifier from a template-switch 5' adaptor carrying 12 random nucleotides. Each sample yielded at least 3 million CDR3-containing paired-end reads. First-strand cDNA synthesis was performed from all RNA using the Mint cDNA synthesis kit, with priming by a TRBC-specific oligonucleotide. All cDNA was treated with uracil-DNA glycosylase and then went through a first 18-cycle PCR with the universal primers M1SS and BC2_uni_R. As for the authors' bioinformatics: Normalization of each sample was performed by random selection of 1 million high-quality reads, each carrying a distinct molecular identifier. Reads with shared molecular identifiers were discarded instead of being binned into consensus sequences. MiTCR, set to a Q25 quality threshold and the strictest error-elimination algorithm, was used for CDR3 identification, clonotype clustering and error correction. Lower-bound total TCR beta diversity was estimated with a nonparametric unseen species model using Euler transformation. Through fastp at Q25 and MiXCR, TCRdb rebuilt clones from the public reads, retaining in-frame beta chains. Each entry merges the rows of one CDR3 protein and shows their most common DNA and genes. None of the V and J calls come from the authors' own analysis; TCRdb made them. In this sample the table shows hundreds of thousands of distinct CDR3 sequences, around 43% of which occur a single time. The ten most abundant clones make up 25% to 35% of the sample.

The TCR sequence derives from an elderly man in good health. Here the chain combines TRBV3-1 and TRBJ1-2, with 9 central nucleotides matching TRBD1. Sequenced: blood. The DNA reads as follows: TGTGCCAGCAGCCAGGGACAGGGAAGACCTACTAACTATGGCTACACCTTC. Translation gives CASSQGQGRPTNYGYTF.